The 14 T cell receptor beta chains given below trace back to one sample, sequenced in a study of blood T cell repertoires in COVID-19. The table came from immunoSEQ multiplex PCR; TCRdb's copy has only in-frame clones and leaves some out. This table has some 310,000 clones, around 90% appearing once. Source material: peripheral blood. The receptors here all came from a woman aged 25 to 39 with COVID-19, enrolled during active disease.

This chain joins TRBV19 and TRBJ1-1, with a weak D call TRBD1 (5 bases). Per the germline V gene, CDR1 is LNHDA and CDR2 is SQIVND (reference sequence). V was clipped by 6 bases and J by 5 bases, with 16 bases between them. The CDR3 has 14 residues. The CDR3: CASRTTGGGTEAFF. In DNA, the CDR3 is TGTGCCAGTAGAACGACTGGGGGGGGGACTGAAGCTTTCTTT.

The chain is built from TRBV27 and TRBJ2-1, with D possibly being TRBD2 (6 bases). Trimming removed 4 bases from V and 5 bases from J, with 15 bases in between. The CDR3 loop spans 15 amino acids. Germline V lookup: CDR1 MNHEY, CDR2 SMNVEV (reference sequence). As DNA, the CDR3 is TGTGCCAGCAGTTCTCTCGGACGGGAGAACAATGAGCAGTTCTTC. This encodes CASSSLGRENNEQFF.

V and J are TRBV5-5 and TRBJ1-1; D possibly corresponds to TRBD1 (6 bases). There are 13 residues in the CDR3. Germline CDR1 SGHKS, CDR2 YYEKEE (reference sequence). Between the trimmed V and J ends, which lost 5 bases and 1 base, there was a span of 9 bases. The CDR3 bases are TGTGCCAGCAGAAAGACAGGGAACACTGAAGCTTTCTTT. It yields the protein CASRKTGNTEAFF.

For the CDR3, the DNA is TGCGCCAGCAGCACCCAAACAGGCCCCCCAAATGAAAAACTGTTTTTT. This translates into CASSTQTGPPNEKLFF. This chain connects TRBV5-1 to TRBJ1-4, with D maybe TRBD1 (5 bases). The CDR3 loop spans 16 amino acids. Trimming stripped 4 bases from V and 5 bases from J, with 18 bases between. Germline V gene lookup returns CDR1 SGHRS and CDR2 YFSETQ.

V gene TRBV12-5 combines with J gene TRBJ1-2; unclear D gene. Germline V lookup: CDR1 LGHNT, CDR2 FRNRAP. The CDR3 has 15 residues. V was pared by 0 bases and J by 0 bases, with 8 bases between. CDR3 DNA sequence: TGTGCTAGTGGTTTGGTGGCGGCAGCTAACTATGGCTACACCTTC. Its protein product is CASGLVAAANYGYTF.

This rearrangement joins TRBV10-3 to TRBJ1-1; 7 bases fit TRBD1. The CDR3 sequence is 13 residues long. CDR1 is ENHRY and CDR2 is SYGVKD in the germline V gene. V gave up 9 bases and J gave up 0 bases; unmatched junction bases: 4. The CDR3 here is CAIRQGMNTEAFF. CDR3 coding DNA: TGTGCCATTCGACAGGGTATGAACACTGAAGCTTTCTTT.

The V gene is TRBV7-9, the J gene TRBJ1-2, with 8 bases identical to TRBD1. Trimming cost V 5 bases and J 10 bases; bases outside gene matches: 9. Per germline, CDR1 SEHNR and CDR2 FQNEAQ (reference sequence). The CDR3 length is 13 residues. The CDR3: CASSPQAGGVYTF. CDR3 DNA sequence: TGTGCCAGCAGCCCCCAGGCAGGGGGCGTCTACACCTTC.

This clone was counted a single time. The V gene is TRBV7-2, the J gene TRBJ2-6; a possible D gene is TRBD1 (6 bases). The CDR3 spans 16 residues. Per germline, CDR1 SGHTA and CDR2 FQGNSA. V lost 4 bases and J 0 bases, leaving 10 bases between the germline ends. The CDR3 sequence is CASSYIGGSGANVLTF. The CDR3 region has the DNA TGTGCCAGCAGCTATATAGGGGGCTCTGGGGCCAACGTCCTGACTTTC.

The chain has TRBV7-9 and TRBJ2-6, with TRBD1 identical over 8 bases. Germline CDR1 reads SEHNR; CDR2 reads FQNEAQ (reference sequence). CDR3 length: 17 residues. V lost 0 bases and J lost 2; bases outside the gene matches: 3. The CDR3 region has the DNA TGTGCCAGCAGCTTAGCCGGCAGGGGGCCTGGGGCCAACGTCCTGACTTTC. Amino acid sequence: CASSLAGRGPGANVLTF.

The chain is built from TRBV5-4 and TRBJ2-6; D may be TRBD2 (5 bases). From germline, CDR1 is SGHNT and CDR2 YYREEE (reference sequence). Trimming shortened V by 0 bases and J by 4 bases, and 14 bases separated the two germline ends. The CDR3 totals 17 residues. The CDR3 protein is CASSLDSLALGANVLTF. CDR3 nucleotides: TGTGCCAGCAGCTTGGACAGTCTAGCCTTGGGGGCCAACGTCCTGACTTTC.

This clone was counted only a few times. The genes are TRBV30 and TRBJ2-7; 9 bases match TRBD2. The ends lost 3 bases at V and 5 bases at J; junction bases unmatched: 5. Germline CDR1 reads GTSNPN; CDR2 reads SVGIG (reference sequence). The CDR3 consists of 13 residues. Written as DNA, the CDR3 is TGTGCCTGGAGGGCTAGCGGGGCCCACGAGCAGTACTTC. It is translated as CAWRASGAHEQYF.

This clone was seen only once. The CDR3 DNA reads TGTGCCAGCAGGGTGGAGGGGGCCTACACCTTC. Protein sequence: CASRVEGAYTF. V is TRBV6-5 and J is TRBJ1-2, with 7 bases that match TRBD1. This CDR3 contains 11 residues. In germline, CDR1 is MNHEY, CDR2 SVGAGI. J lost 10 bases, V lost 6 bases, and 5 bases had no gene match.

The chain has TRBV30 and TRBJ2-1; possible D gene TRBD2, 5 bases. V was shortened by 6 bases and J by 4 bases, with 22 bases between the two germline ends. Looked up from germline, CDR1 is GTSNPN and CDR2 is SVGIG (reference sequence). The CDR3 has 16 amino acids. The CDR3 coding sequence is TGTGCCTGCGCCCCCTTTACGGGGTTGGGGTACAATGAGCAGTTCTTC. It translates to CACAPFTGLGYNEQFF. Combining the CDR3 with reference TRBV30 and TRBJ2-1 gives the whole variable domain SQTIHQWPATLVQPVGSPLSLECTVEGTSNPNLYWYRQAAGRGLQLLFYSVGIGQISSEVPQNLSASRPQDRQFILSSKKLLLSDSGFYLCACAPFTGLGYNEQFFGPGTRLTVL.

The CDR3 region has the DNA TGTGCCAGCAGCCTACAGGGCGGCACTGAAGCTTTCTTT. Encoded protein: CASSLQGGTEAFF. The V call is TRBV6-4, the J call TRBJ1-1, with D perhaps matching TRBD1 (6 bases). The CDR3 sequence is 13 residues long. Germline V gene lookup returns CDR1 MRHNA and CDR2 SNTAGT. V shed 6 bases and J shed 4 bases, with 12 bases lying between them.